This is a list of T cell receptor beta chains from one sample in a study of tumor-infiltrating lymphocytes in primary liver carcinoma. TCRdb reprocessed the multiplex PCR reads via MiXCR and lists one record per CDR3 protein. Counted here are roughly 80,000 distinct CDR3 sequences, approximately 72% occurring once; the ten biggest clones make up 15% to 20%. The sequenced sample was liver tumor tissue from sampling region 1. The receptors stem from a middle-aged man with primary liver carcinoma and hepatitis B virus infection. Both conserved end residues are part of each CDR3. A D gene is named only where the DNA matches it firmly. The size of a clone is reported for some rows only, either as once, few or many, or as a class for expanded clones.

clone_size j_call v_call d_call cdr3_aa cdr3_nt
many TRBJ2-3 TRBV5-4 TRBD1 CASSSGLGQGLDTQYF TGTGCCAGCAGCTCTGGGTTGGGACAGGGACTAGATACGCAGTATTTT
once TRBJ1-1 TRBV4-1 - CASRRPGTEAIF TGCGCCAGCAGGCGACCTGGAACTGAAGCTATCTTT
- TRBJ2-1 TRBV6-6 TRBD2 CASNYGGRAAEQFF TGTGCCAGCAATTACGGCGGGAGAGCGGCTGAGCAGTTCTTC
- TRBJ2-7 TRBV10-3 - CTISDTGRGGKYEQYF TGTACCATCAGTGATACCGGGAGAGGGGGCAAATACGAGCAGTACTTC
- TRBJ2-1 TRBV7-8 - CASSLAVAYNEQLF TGTGCCAGCAGCTTAGCGGTGGCCTACAATGAGCAGCTCTTC
- TRBJ2-3 TRBV12-3/TRBV12-4 - CASSGATDTRYF TGTGCCAGCAGCGGAGCCACAGATACACGGTATTTT
- TRBJ1-1 TRBV29-1 - CGAAPGGEAIF TGCGGCGCTGCGCCCGGGGGTGAAGCTATCTTT
- TRBJ2-2 TRBV6-5 - CASSYAMDGTWDLFF TGTGCCAGCAGTTACGCAATGGACGGCACCTGGGACCTGTTTTTT
many TRBJ2-1 TRBV5-6 - CASSLTEGRDEQFF TGTGCCAGCAGCTTGACGGAGGGCCGTGATGAGCAGTTCTTC
- TRBJ2-7 TRBV29-1 TRBD2 CSVLLARRYKQYF TGCAGCGTTCTACTAGCGAGGAGATACAAGCAGTACTTC
- TRBJ2-7 TRBV6-1 - CARSERVFYEQYF TGTGCCAGGAGTGAAAGGGTTTTCTATGAGCAGTACTTC
- TRBJ2-1 TRBV4-1 - CVSGSLGSENEQFF TGCGTCAGCGGCTCCCTAGGGTCAGAGAATGAGCAGTTCTTC
few TRBJ2-1 TRBV5-8 TRBD1 CANSSWTGGFDEQFF TGTGCCAACAGCTCATGGACAGGGGGTTTCGATGAGCAGTTCTTC
- TRBJ2-5 TRBV5-5 - CANTLIASGKGGETKYF TGTGCCAACACCTTGATCGCAAGTGGGAAGGGGGGAGAGACCAAGTACTTC
- TRBJ2-6 TRBV6-1 TRBD1 CASTLGQDRSGINVLTF TGTGCCAGCACCCTGGGACAGGACCGCTCTGGGATCAACGTCCTGACTTTC
- TRBJ2-1 TRBV6-1 - CASSEERGLYSEQFF TGTGCCAGCAGTGAAGAAAGGGGACTTTACAGTGAGCAGTTCTTC
many TRBJ2-7 TRBV6-2/TRBV6-3 - CASSYTRYGEQYF TGTGCCAGCAGTTACACCAGGTATGGCGAGCAGTACTTC
- TRBJ2-3 TRBV10-1 - CSSSESQETDTQYF TGCTCCAGCAGTGAGTCCCAGGAGACAGATACGCAGTATTTT
- TRBJ2-7 TRBV15 TRBD2 CATGRAPGTSRYEQYF TGTGCCACCGGCAGGGCCCCCGGGACTAGCCGCTACGAGCAGTACTTC
- TRBJ1-5 TRBV7-3 - CTSSLRQTFRNQPQHF TGTACCAGCAGCTTACGCCAGACCTTTAGGAATCAGCCCCAGCATTTT
many TRBJ2-1 TRBV30 - CAWVRDSNEQFF TGTGCCTGGGTCCGGGACTCCAATGAGCAGTTCTTC
- TRBJ1-1 TRBV12-5 - CACGLGQSEAFF TGTGCTTGTGGTTTGGGGCAGAGCGAAGCTTTCTTT
- TRBJ2-1 TRBV12-5 TRBD2 CASGLSSGGFLSSDEQFF TGTGCTAGTGGTTTGAGTAGCGGGGGTTTTCTTTCATCCGATGAGCAGTTCTTC
- TRBJ1-1 TRBV10-3 TRBD1 CAISSDRAKTEAFF TGTGCCATCAGTAGTGACAGGGCGAAGACTGAAGCTTTCTTT
- TRBJ2-7 TRBV4-1 TRBD2 CASSRSFGGVDEHYF TGCGCCAGCAGCCGGTCGTTCGGGGGGGTTGACGAGCACTATTTC
- TRBJ1-5 TRBV19 - CASSTTNAGARHF TGTGCCAGTAGCACAACGAACGCCGGGGCCCGGCATTTT
few TRBJ2-5 TRBV2 - CASNDPRTQYQETQYF TGTGCCAGCAATGACCCTCGGACACAGTACCAAGAGACCCAGTACTTC
many TRBJ2-3 TRBV28 TRBD1 CASSGAGDRGTDTQYF TGTGCCAGCAGTGGGGCTGGGGACAGGGGCACAGATACGCAGTATTTT